This is a list of T cell receptor beta chains from one sample in a study of blood T cell repertoires in COVID-19. The table came from immunoSEQ multiplex PCR; TCRdb's copy has only in-frame clones and leaves some out. Among about 220,000 clones listed, approximately 84% were seen once. Sequenced input: peripheral blood. The origin of the receptors is a man aged 50-60 years who had recovered from COVID-19. The CDR3 runs from the conserved cysteine through the conserved F or W. D genes are given only for firm matches. The size of a clone is reported for some rows only, either as once, few or many, or as a class for expanded clones.

clone_size: .
cdr3_length: 16
j_call: TRBJ1-1
d_call: .
v_call: TRBV4-1
cdr3_aa: CASSQEVAGIHTEAFF
cdr3_nt: TGCGCCAGCAGCCAAGAAGTCGCAGGGATCCACACTGAAGCTTTCTTT

clone_size: .
cdr3_length: 15
j_call: TRBJ1-6
d_call: .
v_call: TRBV28
cdr3_aa: CASSLQGPNNSPLHF
cdr3_nt: TGTGCCAGCAGTTTACAGGGTCCTAATAATTCACCCCTCCACTTT

clone_size: .
cdr3_length: 14
j_call: TRBJ2-1
d_call: .
v_call: TRBV5-4
cdr3_aa: CASSIGTAYNEQFF
cdr3_nt: TGTGCCAGCAGCATCGGGACTGCCTACAATGAGCAGTTCTTC

clone_size: .
cdr3_length: 16
j_call: TRBJ1-2
d_call: TRBD1
v_call: TRBV4-2
cdr3_aa: CASLRDRGVTNYGYTF
cdr3_nt: TGTGCCAGCCTCCGGGACAGGGGGGTTACTAACTATGGCTACACCTTC

clone_size: .
cdr3_length: 15
j_call: TRBJ1-5
d_call: .
v_call: TRBV5-1
cdr3_aa: CASSLTGGSNQPQHF
cdr3_nt: TGCGCCAGCAGCCTTACCGGGGGTAGCAATCAGCCCCAGCATTTT

clone_size: few
cdr3_length: 15
j_call: TRBJ2-4
d_call: TRBD1
v_call: TRBV18
cdr3_aa: CASSPQWTGENIQYF
cdr3_nt: TGTGCCAGCTCACCCCAGTGGACAGGAGAGAACATTCAGTACTTC

clone_size: .
cdr3_length: 15
j_call: TRBJ2-5
d_call: .
v_call: TRBV19
cdr3_aa: CASSRRAVMGETQYF
cdr3_nt: TGTGCCAGTAGTCGCCGAGCGGTGATGGGGGAGACCCAGTACTTC

clone_size: .
cdr3_length: 16
j_call: TRBJ2-7
d_call: TRBD2
v_call: TRBV6-1
cdr3_aa: CASSEGLAGAAYEQYF
cdr3_nt: TGTGCCAGCAGTGAAGGACTAGCGGGAGCCGCCTACGAGCAGTACTTC

clone_size: once
cdr3_length: 15
j_call: TRBJ2-3
d_call: .
v_call: TRBV30
cdr3_aa: CAWRSYRASTDTQYF
cdr3_nt: TGTGCCTGGAGAAGTTACAGGGCGAGCACAGATACGCAGTATTTT

clone_size: once
cdr3_length: 16
j_call: TRBJ1-2
d_call: TRBD1
v_call: TRBV5-8
cdr3_aa: CASSIRGGRGDYGYTF
cdr3_nt: TGTGCCAGCAGCATCCGAGGGGGCAGGGGAGACTATGGCTACACCTTC

clone_size: .
cdr3_length: 13
j_call: TRBJ2-5
d_call: .
v_call: TRBV5-6
cdr3_aa: CASSLGRKETQYF
cdr3_nt: TGTGCCAGCAGCTTGGGGAGGAAAGAGACCCAGTACTTC

clone_size: .
cdr3_length: 15
j_call: TRBJ1-5
d_call: .
v_call: TRBV5-8
cdr3_aa: CASSFGTMANQPQHF
cdr3_nt: TGTGCCAGCAGCTTCGGGACTATGGCTAATCAGCCCCAGCATTTT

clone_size: .
cdr3_length: 15
j_call: TRBJ1-3
d_call: .
v_call: TRBV19
cdr3_aa: CASNLGRSSGNTIYF
cdr3_nt: TGTGCCAGTAACCTGGGCCGTTCCTCTGGAAACACCATATATTTT

clone_size: .
cdr3_length: 15
j_call: TRBJ2-7
d_call: TRBD1
v_call: TRBV15
cdr3_aa: CATSLRRDSTYEQYF
cdr3_nt: TGTGCCACCAGCCTTCGACGGGACAGCACCTACGAGCAGTACTTC

clone_size: .
cdr3_length: 16
j_call: TRBJ2-3
d_call: TRBD2
v_call: TRBV6-6
cdr3_aa: CASRRLAGGPSDTQYF
cdr3_nt: TGTGCCAGCAGAAGACTAGCGGGAGGGCCCTCGGATACGCAGTATTTT

clone_size: .
cdr3_length: 14
j_call: TRBJ2-5
d_call: .
v_call: TRBV28
cdr3_aa: CASSSMTTLGTQYF
cdr3_nt: TGTGCCAGCAGTTCTATGACAACCCTCGGGACCCAGTACTTC

clone_size: .
cdr3_length: 15
j_call: TRBJ2-2
d_call: TRBD1
v_call: TRBV7-7
cdr3_aa: CASSRRQGAAGELFF
cdr3_nt: TGTGCCAGCAGCCGACGACAGGGGGCAGCCGGGGAGCTGTTTTTT

clone_size: once
cdr3_length: 15
j_call: TRBJ1-5
d_call: .
v_call: TRBV19
cdr3_aa: CASSIELLRNQPQHF
cdr3_nt: TGTGCCAGTAGTATAGAGTTATTGAGAAATCAGCCCCAGCATTTT

clone_size: .
cdr3_length: 16
j_call: TRBJ2-3
d_call: .
v_call: TRBV5-1
cdr3_aa: CASSLGGTPVGDTQYF
cdr3_nt: TGCGCCAGCAGCTTGGGTGGGACACCTGTGGGAGATACGCAGTATTTT

clone_size: .
cdr3_length: 13
j_call: TRBJ1-6
d_call: .
v_call: TRBV11-3
cdr3_aa: CASSLDRQNPLHF
cdr3_nt: TGTGCCAGCAGCCTCGACCGACAGAATCCCCTCCACTTT

clone_size: .
cdr3_length: 15
j_call: TRBJ2-2
d_call: .
v_call: TRBV7-8
cdr3_aa: CASSLGTANTGELFF
cdr3_nt: TGTGCCAGCAGCTTAGGGACAGCCAACACCGGGGAGCTGTTTTTT

clone_size: .
cdr3_length: 16
j_call: TRBJ2-5
d_call: .
v_call: TRBV19
cdr3_aa: CASSTPGHPMGETQYF
cdr3_nt: TGTGCCAGTAGTACGCCGGGACACCCCATGGGAGAGACCCAGTACTTC

clone_size: .
cdr3_length: 15
j_call: TRBJ1-4
d_call: .
v_call: TRBV28
cdr3_aa: CASTLWLRQDEKLFF
cdr3_nt: TGTGCCAGCACGCTTTGGTTACGGCAGGATGAAAAACTGTTTTTT

clone_size: .
cdr3_length: 13
j_call: TRBJ2-1
d_call: TRBD2
v_call: TRBV30
cdr3_aa: CAWLAGGPTEQFF
cdr3_nt: TGTGCCTGGTTGGCGGGAGGGCCAACTGAGCAGTTCTTC